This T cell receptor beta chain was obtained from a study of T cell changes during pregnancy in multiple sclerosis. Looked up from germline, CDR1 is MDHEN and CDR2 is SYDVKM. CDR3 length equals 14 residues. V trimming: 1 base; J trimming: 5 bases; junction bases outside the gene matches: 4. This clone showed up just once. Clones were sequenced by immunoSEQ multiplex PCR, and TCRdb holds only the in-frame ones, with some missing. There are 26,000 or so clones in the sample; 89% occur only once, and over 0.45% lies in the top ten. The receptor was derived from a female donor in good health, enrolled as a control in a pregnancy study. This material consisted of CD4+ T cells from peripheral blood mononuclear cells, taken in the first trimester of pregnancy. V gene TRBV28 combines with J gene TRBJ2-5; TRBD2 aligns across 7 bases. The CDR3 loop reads CASSLYGRPETQYF. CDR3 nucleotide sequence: TGTGCCAGCAGTTTATACGGGAGGCCGGAGACCCAGTACTTC.